The 2 T cell receptor beta chains below all came from one sample that was sequenced in a study of OX40 agonist ivuxolimab in advanced cancers. TCRdb keeps only in-frame clones here, not all; method: immunoSEQ multiplex PCR. The repertoire holds about 31,000 clones, with 88% as singletons. The specimen was CD4+ or CD8+ T cells sorted from blood, collected in a trial of the OX40 agonist ivuxolimab. These receptors were taken from an adult with an advanced solid tumor such as melanoma, head and neck, liver or kidney cancer.

The V call is TRBV6-6, the J call TRBJ1-4; unclear D gene. Trimming took off 2 bases at V and 8 bases at J, with 6 bases between the two ends. Germline V gene data show CDR1 as MNHNY and CDR2 as SVGAGI (reference sequence). This CDR3 contains 12 residues. CDR3 DNA sequence: TGTGCCAGCAGTTACGACGGGGAAAAACTGTTTTTT. This encodes CASSYDGEKLFF.

This chain uses TRBV4-2 with TRBJ2-7; 11 bases fit TRBD2. Germline V gene data show CDR1 as LGHNA and CDR2 as YNFKEQ. The CDR3 has 15 residues. J gave up 4 bases and V 0 bases, and 2 bases lay outside the gene matches. The CDR3 here is CASSQDRTSGYEQYF. The CDR3 bases are TGTGCCAGCAGCCAAGACAGGACTAGCGGGTACGAGCAGTACTTC.